This TCR beta chain is from a study of identical twins. Everyone who donated was a healthy Caucasian. A universal primer site arose from template switching, and cDNA bore unique molecular identifiers. TCRdb re-analysed the 5' RACE reads in MiXCR, keeping a single row per CDR3 protein. Of 260,000 or so distinct CDR3 sequences listed, 6% to 8.5% are singletons. Per the germline V gene, CDR1 is DFQATT and CDR2 is SNEGSKA (reference sequence). The J segment lost 6 bases and the V segment lost 1 base, leaving 5 bases of the junction unmatched. The CDR3 totals 14 residues. The sample was also reused in another study, on yellow fever vaccine responses in identical twins. From that study: A vaccine T cell response that seemed partly convergent and partly personalized was reported in twins.

Sequences were obtained from CD8+ T cells sorted from blood. The chain links TRBV20-1 to TRBJ2-1; TRBD1 matches at 8 bases. This sequence was found in a woman under 30 in good health. The chain's CDR3 is CSARGTTGGNEQFF. CDR3 coding DNA: TGCAGTGCTAGAGGGACTACAGGGGGCAATGAGCAGTTCTTC.